Listed here are 21 T cell receptor beta chains from one sample, sequenced in a study of neurological immune-mediated disorders. TCRdb re-derived calls from the 5' RACE reads in MiXCR, one entry per CDR3 protein. In the table there are more than 35,000 distinct CDR3 sequences, around 2.9% of which are singletons. The sample consisted of PBMCs. The receptors were gathered from a woman aged 45 to 65 with multiple sclerosis.

This clonotype was seen many times. This rearrangement joins TRBV10-3 to TRBJ2-1; D is unclear. V dropped 10 bases and J dropped 2 bases, with 9 bases sitting between them. Per the germline V gene, CDR1 is ENHRY and CDR2 is SYGVKD. The CDR3 length is 12 residues. The CDR3, as DNA: TGTGCCACCTCTGGGACCTACAATGAGCAGTTCTTC. Translated: CATSGTYNEQFF.

The table lists this clonotype with many counts. V and J are TRBV7-9 and TRBJ1-1, with D uncertain. V was pared by 7 bases and J by 0 bases, with 18 bases between. The length of the CDR3 is 16 residues. Germline loops: CDR1 SEHNR, CDR2 FQNEAQ (reference sequence). The CDR3 loop reads CASTIQVGFLNTEAFF. CDR3 DNA sequence: TGTGCCAGCACCATTCAAGTTGGTTTCCTGAACACTGAAGCTTTCTTT.

This clonotype was seen repeatedly, ten times or more. The gene calls are TRBV5-1 and TRBJ2-3; TRBD2 is a possible D gene (6 bases). Trimming pared 4 bases from V and 0 bases from J, leaving 18 bases between. In germline, CDR1 is SGHRS, CDR2 YFSETQ. The CDR3 has 17 residues. The CDR3 is CASSPQHEDYSTDTQYF. CDR3 nucleotides: TGCGCCAGCAGCCCACAACACGAGGACTACAGCACAGATACGCAGTATTTT.

This clonotype occurred many times. The gene calls are TRBV5-1 and TRBJ2-1, with 11 bases lining up with TRBD2. The CDR3 is made up of 15 amino acids. Germline V lookup: CDR1 SGHRS, CDR2 YFSETQ. J was trimmed by 4 bases and V by 5 bases; bases with no gene match: 5. This chain's CDR3 is CASRPGLAAYNEQFF. The CDR3 coding sequence is TGCGCCAGCAGGCCGGGACTAGCGGCTTACAATGAGCAGTTCTTC.

This clonotype was observed at least ten times. This chain connects TRBV5-1 to TRBJ2-1; TRBD2 matches 11 bases. The CDR3 consists of 17 residues. CDR1 SGHRS and CDR2 YFSETQ come from the germline V gene. V lost 6 bases to trimming and J lost 4 bases; unmatched junction nucleotides: 12. CDR3 DNA sequence: TGCGCCAGCACCCCCTTAGCGGGAGGGCCCTCGTACAATGAGCAGTTCTTC. It yields the protein CASTPLAGGPSYNEQFF.

This clonotype was recorded many times. The chain couples TRBV7-2 to TRBJ2-7, with unresolved D. There are 15 residues in the CDR3. V dropped 2 bases and J dropped 0 bases, with 11 bases sitting between them. Germline V gene sequence: CDR1 SGHTA, CDR2 FQGNSA. In DNA, the CDR3 is TGTGCCAGCAGCTTAAACGCTCTAAGCTCCTACGAGCAGTACTTC. This gives the protein CASSLNALSSYEQYF.

This clonotype came up many times. The chain carries TRBV20-1 and TRBJ2-3; 12 bases line up with TRBD2. Germline CDR1 and CDR2: DFQATT and SNEGSKA (reference sequence). The CDR3 covers 16 residues. V was pared by 1 base and J by 4 bases, with 6 bases of the junction left unmatched. The CDR3 loop is CSARGGTSGRADTQYF. The CDR3 DNA sequence: TGCAGTGCTAGAGGTGGGACTAGCGGGCGAGCAGATACGCAGTATTTT.

This clonotype was counted many times. This chain connects TRBV10-2 to TRBJ2-7; a possible D gene is TRBD2 (5 bases). Germline V gene lookup returns CDR1 WSHSY and CDR2 SAAADI. Trimming cost V 7 bases and J 0 bases, with 13 bases left between them. The CDR3 runs to 14 residues. CDR3 DNA: TGCGCCAGCACCGAGCGGATAAGCTCCTACGAGCAGTACTTC. Translating it yields CASTERISSYEQYF.

This clonotype came up many times. The chain employs TRBV18 and TRBJ1-1; no clear D. The germline V gene encodes CDR1 KGHSH and CDR2 LQKENI. There are 14 residues in the CDR3. The ends were cut back, 4 bases at V and 0 bases at J, with 9 bases in the middle. CDR3 protein: CASSQTSMNTEAFF. CDR3 nucleotides: TGTGCCAGCTCACAGACTTCAATGAACACTGAAGCTTTCTTT.

This clonotype has at least ten counts. The rearrangement uses TRBV12-3 or TRBV12-4 and TRBJ2-1; D call uncertain. The CDR3 totals 14 residues. With 2 bases removed from V and 6 bases from J, the gap between germline ends came to 11 bases. CDR3 protein: CASSLLLERNEQFF. In nucleotides, the CDR3 is TGTGCCAGCAGTTTATTGTTGGAACGCAATGAGCAGTTCTTC.

This clonotype was picked up many times. V gene TRBV10-3 combines with J gene TRBJ1-3; D is uncertain. This CDR3 has 13 residues. Germline CDR1 reads ENHRY; CDR2 reads SYGVKD. The V end was cut by 11 bases, the J end by 0 bases, with 11 bases between. This chain's CDR3 is CASQWSSGNTIYF. CDR3 nucleotides: TGTGCCTCCCAGTGGAGCTCTGGAAACACCATATATTTT.

This clonotype was detected ten times or more. V gene TRBV5-1 combines with J gene TRBJ1-1, with 12 bases identical to TRBD1. The CDR3 loop spans 16 amino acids. CDR1 and CDR2 from the germline V gene are SGHRS and YFSETQ. With V trimmed by 4 bases and J by 4 bases, 8 bases remained unmatched. CDR3 in DNA: TGCGCCAGCAGCCCCGGGACAGGGGGCGCGGGCACTGAAGCTTTCTTT. Residues: CASSPGTGGAGTEAFF. Filled out from reference TRBV5-1 and TRBJ1-1, the complete variable domain reads KAGVTQTPRYLIKTRGQQVTLSCSPISGHRSVSWYQQTPGQGLQFLFEYFSETQRNKGNFPGRFSGRQFSNSRSEMNVSTLELGDSALYLCASSPGTGGAGTEAFFGQGTRLTVV.

The table lists this clonotype with many counts. The chain combines TRBV20-1 with TRBJ2-7; D is possibly TRBD2 (5 bases). Trimming took off 0 bases at V and 5 bases at J, with 17 bases between the two ends. The CDR3 is made up of 15 amino acids. The germline V gene has CDR1 DFQATT and CDR2 SNEGSKA (reference sequence). The CDR3 loop reads CSARDPVRGMDEQYF. As DNA, the CDR3 is TGCAGTGCTAGAGACCCGGTAAGAGGGATGGACGAGCAGTACTTC.

In its sample, this clonotype was seen a few times. Its ends do not fully match the called genes, so a read error is possible. The chain uses TRBV2 and TRBJ2-5; 8 nucleotides align to TRBD2. This CDR3 contains 15 residues. In germline, CDR1 is SNHLY, CDR2 FYNNEI. CDR3 protein: CAGKRTSPEGETKYF. In nucleotides, the CDR3 is TGTGCCGGTAAAAGGACTAGCCCCGAGGGGGAGACCAAGTACTTC.

At least ten counts were recorded for this clonotype. In nucleotides, the CDR3 is TGCAGCGTTGAAGGGTTTCCAGGGGGTAGCGCAGATACGCAGTATTTT. It codes for CSVEGFPGGSADTQYF. The rearrangement joins TRBV29-1 to TRBJ2-3; 7 bases are shared with TRBD1. V trimming: 1 base; J trimming: 4 bases; junction bases outside the gene matches: 11. This CDR3 comprises 16 residues. Germline lookup yields CDR1 SQVTM and CDR2 ANQGSEA.

This clonotype has ten or more counts. V is TRBV7-9 and J is TRBJ2-7, with D perhaps TRBD1 or TRBD2 (5 bases each). Germline V lookup: CDR1 SEHNR, CDR2 FQNEAQ (reference sequence). This CDR3 contains 15 residues. V lost 5 bases, J lost 4 bases, and 18 bases lay in between. CDR3 loop: CASSPYRGGQYEQYV. The CDR3 region has the DNA TGTGCCAGCAGCCCGTACCGGGGCGGTCAATACGAGCAGTACGTC.

Many counts were recorded for this clonotype. The CDR3 here is CASSSTRDGEQFF. CDR3 DNA sequence: TGTGCCAGCAGCTCAACCCGGGATGGCGAGCAGTTCTTC. The genes are TRBV7-7 and TRBJ2-1; D perhaps matches TRBD2 (5 bases). The germline V gene encodes CDR1 SSHAT and CDR2 FNYEAQ (reference sequence). V was trimmed by 4 bases and J by 10 bases, leaving 14 bases between them. The CDR3 extends over 13 amino acids.

This clonotype came up many times. The chain employs TRBV5-1 and TRBJ2-1; weak D call: TRBD1 (6 bases). Trimming removed 2 bases from V and 8 bases from J, with 14 bases in between. This CDR3 is built from 14 residues. Germline CDR1 is SGHRS and CDR2 is YFSETQ. CDR3 region: CASSFRQARDEQFF. The CDR3 DNA is TGCGCCAGCAGCTTTAGACAGGCCAGGGATGAGCAGTTCTTC.

This clonotype was recorded many times. The chain joins TRBV5-1 to TRBJ2-7; 8 nucleotides align to TRBD1. V was clipped by 4 bases and J by 2 bases; unmatched bases: 2. Germline CDR1 and CDR2: SGHRS and YFSETQ. This CDR3 spans 13 amino acids. The CDR3 sequence is CASSLDRAYEQYF. The CDR3 DNA follows: TGCGCCAGCAGCCTGGACAGGGCCTACGAGCAGTACTTC.

This clonotype was recorded many times. J is TRBJ1-2 and V is TRBV20-1; D is undetermined. V shed 3 bases and J shed 1 base, with 3 bases lying between them. Germline V gives CDR1 DFQATT, CDR2 SNEGSKA (reference sequence). The CDR3 has 11 residues. The CDR3 sequence is CSASFNYGYTF. The CDR3 DNA reads as TGCAGTGCTAGTTTTAACTATGGCTACACCTTC.

This clonotype was found many times. CDR3 sequence (DNA): TGCAGTGCTCCCGGGACGCGCGCGTACCAAGAGACCCAGTACTTC. Translated, it gives CSAPGTRAYQETQYF. The chain carries TRBV20-1 and TRBJ2-5; the D call may be TRBD1 or TRBD2 (5 bases each). CDR1 and CDR2 (germline): DFQATT, SNEGSKA (reference sequence). The CDR3 is 15 amino acids. The V and J ends lost 5 bases and 0 bases respectively, with 16 bases between them.